A single sample gave rise to the 12 T cell receptor beta chains below, sequenced in a study of early T cells in non-severe SARS-CoV-2 infection. TCRdb fed the 5' RACE reads into MiXCR, producing one record per CDR3 protein. The repertoire holds over 45,000 distinct CDR3 sequences, more than 12% seen once, with about 4% in the top ten. The sample consisted of whole blood, taken at baseline. The receptors were gathered from an adult who was a healthcare worker with PCR-confirmed SARS-CoV-2 infection or an uninfected control (not recorded which).

V and J are TRBV5-8 and TRBJ2-5; 14 bases align to TRBD2. Germline V gene data show CDR1 as SGHTS and CDR2 as YDEGEE. Unmatched junction bases numbered 15, after V lost 4 bases and J lost 10 bases. This CDR3 spans 17 amino acids. This CDR3 is CASSPGTSGGALVNQYF. Here the CDR3 DNA reads TGTGCCAGCAGCCCCGGGACTAGCGGGGGAGCCTTAGTGAACCAGTACTTC. The full variable domain, in which reference TRBV5-8 and TRBJ2-5 provide the parts outside the CDR3, is EAGVTQSPTHLIKTRGQQATLRCSPISGHTSVYWYQQALGLGLQFLLWYDEGEERNRGNFPPRFSGRQFPNYSSELNVNALELEDSALYLCASSPGTSGGALVNQYFGPGTRLLVL.

In this sample, this clonotype turned up a few times. The chain has TRBV5-6 and TRBJ2-5, with 7 bases aligning to TRBD2. The CDR3 has 16 residues. Germline assignment: CDR1 SGHDT and CDR2 YYEEEE. V was pared by 2 bases and J by 2 bases, with 9 bases of the junction left unmatched. CDR3 residues: CASSFELAYPQETQYF. The DNA of the CDR3 is TGTGCCAGCAGCTTCGAACTAGCGTATCCACAAGAGACCCAGTACTTC. The full variable domain, rest sourced from reference TRBV5-6 and TRBJ2-5, is DAGVTQSPTHLIKTRGQQVTLRCSPKSGHDTVSWYQQALGQGPQFIFQYYEEEERQRGNFPDRFSGHQFPNYSSELNVNALLLGDSALYLCASSFELAYPQETQYFGPGTRLLVL.

The J gene is TRBJ1-1, the V gene TRBV7-2; D unresolved. Germline CDR1 is SGHTA and CDR2 is FQGNSA. The V gene lost 3 bases and the J gene lost 0 bases, with 5 bases spanning the gap. The CDR3 is made up of 13 amino acids. The CDR3 DNA follows: TGTGCCAGCAGCTTTGGATTGAACACTGAAGCTTTCTTT. Its translation: CASSFGLNTEAFF.

The chain recombines TRBV29-1 with TRBJ1-3, with D possibly TRBD1 on 5 matching bases. Between the trimmed V and J ends, which lost 6 bases and 1 base, there was a span of 13 bases. Germline V CDR1 and CDR2: SQVTM, ANQGSEA. CDR3 length: 14 residues. CDR3 loop: CSVEGRLSGNTIYF. In DNA, the CDR3 is TGCAGCGTGGAGGGGCGACTATCTGGAAACACCATATATTTT.

This clonotype has only a few counts. The chain uses TRBV15 and TRBJ2-1, with D possibly being TRBD1 or TRBD2 (5 bases each). Trimming left V 0 bases short and J 6 bases short, with 12 bases between. Germline CDR1 is LNHNV and CDR2 is YYDKDF (reference sequence). The CDR3 consists of 15 residues. The CDR3, as DNA: TGTGCCACCAGCAGAGATTTAGGGACCGGCAATGAGCAGTTCTTC. This gives the protein CATSRDLGTGNEQFF.

A few counts support this clonotype. This rearrangement joins TRBV20-1 to TRBJ2-1, with 7 nucleotides matching TRBD2. This CDR3 has 14 amino acids. V dropped 3 bases and J dropped 7; count of bases not matched to a gene: 9. CDR1 and CDR2 from the germline V gene are DFQATT and SNEGSKA (reference sequence). The CDR3 region is CSASIAGAQNEQFF. Written as DNA, the CDR3 is TGCAGTGCTAGCATCGCGGGAGCCCAAAATGAGCAGTTCTTC.

This clonotype was detected only a few times. The J gene is TRBJ2-5, the V gene TRBV27; TRBD1 or TRBD2 may be the D gene (5 bases each). The germline V and J ends were trimmed by 3 bases and 2 bases, with 10 bases remaining between them. Germline V gene lookup returns CDR1 MNHEY and CDR2 SMNVEV (reference sequence). The CDR3 has 14 residues. CDR3 sequence reads: CASSLTGTQETQYF. The DNA of the CDR3 is TGTGCCAGCAGTTTGACGGGGACGCAAGAGACCCAGTACTTC.

This clonotype was found many times. This chain links TRBV12-3 or TRBV12-4 with TRBJ1-4; possibly TRBD1 for D (5 bases). The V and J ends lost 2 bases and 4 bases respectively, with 11 bases between them. The CDR3 loop spans 15 amino acids. As DNA, the CDR3 is TGTGCCAGCAGTTTATCGACAGCTTATAATGAAAAACTGTTTTTT. It specifies CASSLSTAYNEKLFF.

The sample holds one count of this clonotype. The genes are TRBV28 and TRBJ1-4, with D possibly matching TRBD1 (6 bases). V lost 6 bases, J lost 4 bases, and 15 bases lay in between. CDR1 and CDR2 from the germline V gene are MDHEN and SYDVKM. This CDR3 has 15 residues. CDR3 protein: CASRVGGSINEKLFF. The CDR3 DNA is TGTGCCAGCAGAGTCGGGGGCAGTATTAATGAAAAACTGTTTTTT.

J is TRBJ2-1 and V is TRBV7-2; the D gene is possibly TRBD2 (7 bases). Trimming shortened V by 1 base and J by 7 bases, and 23 bases separated the two germline ends. This CDR3 region has 18 residues. The germline V gene encodes CDR1 SGHTA and CDR2 FQGNSA. Here the CDR3 reads CASSLVLGGRGAGNEQFF. The CDR3 DNA is TGTGCCAGCAGCTTAGTCCTCGGAGGTCGGGGGGCTGGGAATGAGCAGTTCTTC. Drawing the rest from reference TRBV7-2 and TRBJ2-1, the complete variable domain is GAGVSQSPSNKVTEKGKDVELRCDPISGHTALYWYRQSLGQGLEFLIYFQGNSAPDKSGLPSDRFSAERTGGSVSTLTIQRTQQEDSAVYLCASSLVLGGRGAGNEQFFGPGTRLTVL.

The genes are TRBV27 and TRBJ2-7, with a tentative D call TRBD1 (6 bases). V was cut by 5 bases and J by 3 bases, with 17 bases left in between. CDR3 length equals 15 residues. Germline lookup yields CDR1 MNHEY and CDR2 SMNVEV (reference sequence). CDR3 coding DNA: TGTGCCAGCAGTCCGGCCGACAGGACCCTCTACGAGCAGTACTTC. Protein: CASSPADRTLYEQYF.

This clonotype was counted ten times or more. The chain recombines TRBV7-9 with TRBJ1-6, with a possible D match to TRBD1 (6 bases). The V end was cut by 5 bases, the J end by 5 bases, with 10 bases between. The CDR3 runs 14 residues. Germline values: CDR1 SEHNR, CDR2 FQNEAQ (reference sequence). The CDR3 nucleotides read TGTGCCAGCAGCCCGGACAGCGATAATTCACCCCTCCACTTT. As protein: CASSPDSDNSPLHF.